These T cell receptor beta chains were read from a single sample in a study of identical twins. TCRdb re-analysed the 5' RACE reads in MiXCR, keeping a single row per CDR3 protein. Among 450,000 or so distinct CDR3 sequences listed, 12% to 15% were seen once. The same sample was also used in a study of yellow fever vaccine responses in identical twins.

The sample consisted of CD4+ T cells sorted from blood. All receptors come from a young woman in good health. CDR3s include the opening cysteine and the closing phenylalanine or tryptophan. D genes are given only for firm matches. Some rows have no size entry. The others give once, few or many, or a class for an expanded clone.

d_gene: TRBD2
v_gene: TRBV6-1
abundance: .
j_gene: TRBJ2-6
CDR3aa: CASSGLAGASGANVLTF
CDR3nt: TGTGCCAGCAGTGGACTAGCGGGGGCCTCTGGGGCCAACGTCCTGACTTTC

d_gene: .
v_gene: TRBV28
abundance: .
j_gene: TRBJ1-5
CDR3aa: CASSLDSASNQPQHF
CDR3nt: TGTGCCAGCAGTTTAGACAGTGCGAGCAATCAGCCCCAGCATTTT

d_gene: .
v_gene: TRBV7-9
abundance: few
j_gene: TRBJ2-7
CDR3aa: CASSLGPGPGLQYF
CDR3nt: TGTGCCAGCAGCTTAGGGCCTGGGCCCGGTTTGCAGTACTTC

d_gene: TRBD1
v_gene: TRBV27
abundance: .
j_gene: TRBJ2-7
CDR3aa: CASSFGQASSYEQYF
CDR3nt: TGTGCCAGCAGTTTCGGACAGGCGAGCTCCTACGAGCAGTACTTC

d_gene: TRBD2
v_gene: TRBV27
abundance: many
j_gene: TRBJ2-2
CDR3aa: CASVAGRGGTGELFF
CDR3nt: TGTGCCAGTGTCGCGGGGAGGGGTGGTACCGGGGAGCTGTTTTTT

d_gene: .
v_gene: TRBV15
abundance: .
j_gene: TRBJ2-2
CDR3aa: CATSRGGGNTGELFF
CDR3nt: TGTGCCACCAGCAGAGGGGGCGGCAACACCGGGGAGCTGTTTTTT

d_gene: .
v_gene: TRBV28
abundance: .
j_gene: TRBJ1-5
CDR3aa: CASTGTLGNQPQHF
CDR3nt: TGTGCCAGTACTGGAACTCTCGGCAATCAGCCCCAGCATTTT

d_gene: TRBD2
v_gene: TRBV11-2
abundance: many
j_gene: TRBJ2-2
CDR3aa: CASSPRLAGTANTGELFF
CDR3nt: TGTGCCAGCAGCCCTAGACTAGCGGGCACCGCGAACACCGGGGAGCTGTTTTTT

d_gene: .
v_gene: TRBV7-8
abundance: .
j_gene: TRBJ1-1
CDR3aa: CASSFFARVNEAFF
CDR3nt: TGTGCCAGCAGCTTCTTTGCCAGGGTTAATGAAGCTTTCTTT

d_gene: TRBD2
v_gene: TRBV20-1
abundance: .
j_gene: TRBJ2-1
CDR3aa: CSAKTSGRAYEQFF
CDR3nt: TGCAGTGCTAAGACTAGCGGGAGAGCGTATGAGCAGTTCTTC

d_gene: .
v_gene: TRBV5-1
abundance: .
j_gene: TRBJ2-7
CDR3aa: CASSPGAVQYF
CDR3nt: TGCGCCAGCAGCCCTGGGGCGGTGCAGTACTTC

d_gene: .
v_gene: TRBV28
abundance: few
j_gene: TRBJ2-1
CDR3aa: CASSTLGNEQFF
CDR3nt: TGTGCCAGCAGTACCCTGGGCAATGAGCAGTTCTTC

d_gene: .
v_gene: TRBV5-1
abundance: many
j_gene: TRBJ1-1
CDR3aa: CASSLELGTEAFF
CDR3nt: TGCGCCAGCAGCTTGGAGCTGGGCACTGAAGCTTTCTTT